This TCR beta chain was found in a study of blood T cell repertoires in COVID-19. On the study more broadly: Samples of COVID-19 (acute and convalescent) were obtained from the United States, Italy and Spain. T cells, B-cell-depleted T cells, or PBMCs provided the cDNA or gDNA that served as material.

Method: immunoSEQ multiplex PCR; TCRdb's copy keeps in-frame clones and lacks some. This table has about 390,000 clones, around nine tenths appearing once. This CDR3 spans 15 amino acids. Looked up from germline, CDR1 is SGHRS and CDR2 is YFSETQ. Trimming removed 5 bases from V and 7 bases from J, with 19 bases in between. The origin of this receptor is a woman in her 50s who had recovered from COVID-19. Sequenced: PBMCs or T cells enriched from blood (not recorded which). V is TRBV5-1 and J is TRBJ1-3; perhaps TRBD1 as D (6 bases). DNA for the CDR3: TGCGCCAGCAGGGATCCTTCAGGGGATTGGAACACCATATATTTT. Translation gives CASRDPSGDWNTIYF. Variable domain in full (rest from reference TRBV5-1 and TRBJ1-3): KAGVTQTPRYLIKTRGQQVTLSCSPISGHRSVSWYQQTPGQGLQFLFEYFSETQRNKGNFPGRFSGRQFSNSRSEMNVSTLELGDSALYLCASRDPSGDWNTIYFGEGSWLTVV.